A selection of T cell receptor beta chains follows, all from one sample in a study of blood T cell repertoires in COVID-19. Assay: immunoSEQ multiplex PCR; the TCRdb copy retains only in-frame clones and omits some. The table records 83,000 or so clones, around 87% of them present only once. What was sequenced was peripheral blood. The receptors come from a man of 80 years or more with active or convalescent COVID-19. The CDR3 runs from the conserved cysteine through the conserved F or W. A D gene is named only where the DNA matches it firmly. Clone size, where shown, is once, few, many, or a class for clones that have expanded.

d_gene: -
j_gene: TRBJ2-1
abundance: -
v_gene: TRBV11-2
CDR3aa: CASSFRTRSGFSSYNEQFF
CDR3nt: TGTGCCAGCAGCTTCCGAACCCGTAGCGGTTTTAGCTCCTACAATGAGCAGTTCTTC

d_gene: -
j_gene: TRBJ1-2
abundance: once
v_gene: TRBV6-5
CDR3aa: CASSYHAAGSNYGYTF
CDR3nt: TGTGCCAGCAGTTACCATGCAGCAGGGTCAAACTATGGCTACACCTTC

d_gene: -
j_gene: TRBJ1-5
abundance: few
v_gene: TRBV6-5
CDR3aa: CASRFRRGGQPQHF
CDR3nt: TGTGCCAGCAGGTTTCGGCGAGGCGGCCAGCCCCAGCATTTT

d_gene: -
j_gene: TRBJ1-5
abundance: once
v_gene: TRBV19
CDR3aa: CASSHLPPGEQPQHF
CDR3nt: TGTGCCAGTAGTCATCTCCCTCCCGGGGAGCAGCCCCAGCATTTT

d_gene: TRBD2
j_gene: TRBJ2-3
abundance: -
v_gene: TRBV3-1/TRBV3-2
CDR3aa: CASSQSLAVTQYF
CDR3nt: TGTGCCAGCAGCCAATCGCTAGCGGTTACGCAGTATTTT

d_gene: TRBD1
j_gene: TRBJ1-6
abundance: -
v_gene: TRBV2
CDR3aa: CASSDAGQSYNSPLHF
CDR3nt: TGTGCCAGCAGTGACGCGGGACAGTCCTATAATTCACCCCTCCACTTT

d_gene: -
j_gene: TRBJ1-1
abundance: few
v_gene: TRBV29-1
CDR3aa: CSVAPGRNTEAFF
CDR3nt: TGCAGCGTTGCACCCGGGAGAAACACTGAAGCTTTCTTT

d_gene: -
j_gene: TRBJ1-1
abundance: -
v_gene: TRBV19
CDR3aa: CASNSGPAIETEAFF
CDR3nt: TGTGCCAGTAACTCTGGTCCCGCGATTGAAACTGAAGCTTTCTTT

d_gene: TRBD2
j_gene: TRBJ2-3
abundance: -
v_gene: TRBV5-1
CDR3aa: CASSLVLAGGSDTQYF
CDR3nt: TGCGCCAGCAGCTTGGTACTCGCGGGAGGTTCAGATACGCAGTATTTT

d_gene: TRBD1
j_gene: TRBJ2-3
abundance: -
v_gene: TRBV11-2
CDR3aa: CASSLGQGENTDTQYF
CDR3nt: TGTGCCAGCAGCTTGGGGCAGGGGGAAAACACAGATACGCAGTATTTT

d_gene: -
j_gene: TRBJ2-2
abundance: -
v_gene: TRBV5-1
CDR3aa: CASSLWQGSDTGELFF
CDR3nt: TGCGCCAGCAGCTTGTGGCAGGGGTCCGACACCGGGGAGCTGTTTTTT

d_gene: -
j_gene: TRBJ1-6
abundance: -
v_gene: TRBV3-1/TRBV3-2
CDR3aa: CASSPRGRSNSPLHF
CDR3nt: TGTGCCAGCAGCCCACGGGGTAGGTCTAATTCACCCCTCCACTTT